What follows are 10 T cell receptor beta chains derived from one specimen sequenced in a study of cytomegalovirus exposure and HLA in healthy donors. Both 60 Vbeta primers and 13 Jbeta primers went into the PCR. Profiling relied on immunoSEQ multiplex PCR, and the TCRdb table lists in-frame clones only, not all of them. The sample records around 140,000 clones, just under 85% being singletons. Sequencing was carried out using PBMCs. Receptor source: a woman in her fifties or sixties in good health and CMV-seropositive.

V is TRBV30 and J is TRBJ1-2; tentative D call: TRBD1 (6 bases). The CDR3 has 15 amino acids. The ends were cut back, 2 bases at V and 2 bases at J, with 15 bases in the middle. Germline CDR1 and CDR2: GTSNPN and SVGIG (reference sequence). The CDR3 DNA reads TGTGCCTGGAGTACGGCAGGGGCCATGAACTATGGCTACACCTTC. This sequence encodes CAWSTAGAMNYGYTF.

The chain joins TRBV7-2 to TRBJ2-5, with 8 bases that match TRBD2. The CDR3 runs 16 residues. The germline V gene encodes CDR1 SGHTA and CDR2 FQGNSA. Germline trimming cut 5 bases from V and 6 bases from J; bases unmatched to any gene: 14. CDR3 in DNA: TGTGCCAGCAGCCCATCCCGGGGGACTAGTTTGCAGACCCAGTACTTC. Translated, it gives CASSPSRGTSLQTQYF.

This chain connects TRBV5-4 to TRBJ2-7; D possibly corresponds to TRBD1 (7 bases). Trimming shortened V by 4 bases and J by 3 bases, and 14 bases separated the two germline ends. The CDR3 is 14 residues long. Germline V gives CDR1 SGHNT, CDR2 YYREEE (reference sequence). The CDR3 sequence is CASSPRQGLYEQYF. In nucleotides, the CDR3 is TGTGCCAGCAGCCCCAGACAGGGACTCTACGAGCAGTACTTC.

The genes are TRBV15 and TRBJ1-1; tentative D call: TRBD1 (6 bases). CDR3 size: 14 residues. In germline, CDR1 is LNHNV, CDR2 YYDKDF (reference sequence). Trimming took 0 bases from V and 6 from J, leaving 11 bases between them. CDR3 nucleotides: TGTGCCACCAGCAGAGATGGGTCAGGGGCTGAAGCTTTCTTT. Translated, it gives CATSRDGSGAEAFF.

This chain joins TRBV19 and TRBJ1-4; D not resolved. The germline gives CDR1 LNHDA, CDR2 SQIVND (reference sequence). Trimming stripped 8 bases from V and 4 bases from J, with 17 bases between. This CDR3 spans 15 amino acids. The CDR3 protein is CASRPQTRNNEKLFF. The DNA for the CDR3 is TGTGCCAGTCGCCCCCAGACACGAAATAATGAAAAACTGTTTTTT. Looking up the rest from reference TRBV19 and TRBJ1-4 gives the full variable domain: DGGITQSPKYLFRKEGQNVTLSCEQNLNHDAMYWYRQDPGQGLRLIYYSQIVNDFQKGDIAEGYSVSREKKESFPLTVTSAQKNPTAFYLCASRPQTRNNEKLFFGSGTQLSVL.

The chain employs TRBV7-8 and TRBJ1-4, with D perhaps matching TRBD1 (6 bases). The germline V and J ends were trimmed by 4 bases and 7 bases, with 13 bases remaining between them. This CDR3 spans 14 amino acids. The germline CDR1 and CDR2 sequences are SGHVS and FQNEAQ. The CDR3 DNA sequence: TGTGCCAGCAGCTCTCAGGGGATGGGTGAAAAACTGTTTTTT. Translated: CASSSQGMGEKLFF.

The V and J genes are TRBV27 and TRBJ2-7, with 9 bases that match TRBD1. Losses at the gene ends were 5 bases for V and 5 bases for J; bases not matched to a gene: 4. The germline CDR1 and CDR2 sequences are MNHEY and SMNVEV (reference sequence). This CDR3 contains 13 residues. The CDR3 DNA reads TGTGCCAGCAGTACGGACAGGGGAAACGAGCAGTACTTC. Protein sequence: CASSTDRGNEQYF.

The chain links TRBV18 to TRBJ1-2; D ambiguous. The germline CDR1 and CDR2 sequences are KGHSH and LQKENI. The CDR3 runs 15 residues. The V gene lost 2 bases and the J gene lost 7 bases, with 17 bases spanning the gap. CDR3 coding DNA: TGTGCCAGCTCACCAGCCCAAGAGGGATGGCGTGGCTACACCTTC. Translated: CASSPAQEGWRGYTF.

This rearrangement joins TRBV10-3 to TRBJ2-7, with TRBD1 matching 9 bases. The CDR3 consists of 12 residues. V gave up 6 bases and J gave up 5 bases; unmatched junction bases: 2. Per the germline V gene, CDR1 is ENHRY and CDR2 is SYGVKD. CDR3 bases: TGTGCCATCAGGCGGACAGGGGACGAGCAGTACTTC. It specifies CAIRRTGDEQYF.

The CDR3 sequence is CASSYYPPSGSYEQYF. Written as DNA, the CDR3 is TGTGCCAGCAGTTACTATCCTCCTAGCGGGAGCTACGAGCAGTACTTC. The rearrangement links TRBV6-5 to TRBJ2-7, with 10 bases lining up with TRBD2. Germline V CDR1 and CDR2: MNHEY, SVGAGI. CDR3 length: 16 residues. With 1 base clipped from V and 3 bases from J, the junction kept 6 bases outside the gene matches.